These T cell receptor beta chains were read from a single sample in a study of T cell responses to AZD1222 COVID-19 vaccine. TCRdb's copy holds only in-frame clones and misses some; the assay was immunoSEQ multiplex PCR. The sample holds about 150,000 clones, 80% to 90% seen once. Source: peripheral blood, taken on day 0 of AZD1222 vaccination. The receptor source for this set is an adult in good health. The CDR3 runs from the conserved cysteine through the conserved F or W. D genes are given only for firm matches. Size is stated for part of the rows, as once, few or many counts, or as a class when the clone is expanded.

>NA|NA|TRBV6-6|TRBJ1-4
TGTGCCAGCAGTCCTCGAGCGGACACGTCTGGAAATGAAAAACTGTTTTTT
CASSPRADTSGNEKLFF
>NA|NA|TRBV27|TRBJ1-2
TGTGCCAGCAGTTCTTTACACGCTCGTCATGGCTACACCTTC
CASSSLHARHGYTF
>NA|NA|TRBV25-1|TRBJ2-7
TGTGCCAGCTCGGACGGACTCACCTACGAGCAGTACTTC
CASSDGLTYEQYF
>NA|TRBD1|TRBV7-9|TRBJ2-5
TGTGCCAGCAGCGCCGGGACAGGGTTCCAAGAGACCCAGTACTTC
CASSAGTGFQETQYF
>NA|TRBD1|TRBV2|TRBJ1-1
TGTGCCAGCAGGCCCGGACAGGGGGAAGCTTTCTTT
CASRPGQGEAFF
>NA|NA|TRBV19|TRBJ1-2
TGTGCCAGTAGTGCCGGTGTGGCCCGGTATGGCTACACCTTC
CASSAGVARYGYTF
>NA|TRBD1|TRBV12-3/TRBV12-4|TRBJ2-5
TGTGCCAGCAGTCCCAGGGGGCAAGAGACCCAGTACTTC
CASSPRGQETQYF
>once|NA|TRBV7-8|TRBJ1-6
TGTGCCAGCAGCTTAGGAATCATGACACCCCTCCACTTT
CASSLGIMTPLHF
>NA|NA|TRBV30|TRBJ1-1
TGTGCCTGGAGTTCTTGGGGCGGCACTGAAGCTTTCTTT
CAWSSWGGTEAFF
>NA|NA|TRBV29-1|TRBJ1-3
TGCAGCGTGGAAGATGCCCCTCCTGGAAACACCATATATTTT
CSVEDAPPGNTIYF
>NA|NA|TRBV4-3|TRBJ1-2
TGCGCCAGCAGCCAGGACTCCGAAGGGGGTGGCTACACCTTC
CASSQDSEGGGYTF
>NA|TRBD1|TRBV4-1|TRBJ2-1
TGCGCCAGCAGGGGAAGGGGGACAGGGGCGCATTCTGGATACAATGAGCAGTTCTTC
CASRGRGTGAHSGYNEQFF
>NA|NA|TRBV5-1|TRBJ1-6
TGCGCCAGCAGCTCCGGGGCAGGGTGGAATTCACCCCTCCACTTT
CASSSGAGWNSPLHF
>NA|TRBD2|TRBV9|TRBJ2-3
TGTGCCAGCAGCGTAGATTCTAGCGGGAGCACAGATACGCAGTATTTT
CASSVDSSGSTDTQYF
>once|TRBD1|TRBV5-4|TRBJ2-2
TGTGCCAGCAGCTTACAAACAGGGGCTAACACCGGGGAGCTGTTTTTT
CASSLQTGANTGELFF
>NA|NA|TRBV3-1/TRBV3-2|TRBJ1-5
TGTGCCAGCAGCCAAGATCGGTCATATCAGCCCCAGCATTTT
CASSQDRSYQPQHF
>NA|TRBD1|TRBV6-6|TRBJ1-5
TGTGCCAGCATCAGCGACAGGGGAAGCAATCAGCCCCAGCATTTT
CASISDRGSNQPQHF
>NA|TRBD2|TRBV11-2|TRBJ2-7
TGTGCCAGCAAGCTTAGACTAGCGGGGGGCTACGAGCAGTACTTC
CASKLRLAGGYEQYF
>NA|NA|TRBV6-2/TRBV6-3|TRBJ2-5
TGTGCCAGCAGTGGCAGAGGACAGTCCGGATTGGGGGAGACCCAGTACTTC
CASSGRGQSGLGETQYF
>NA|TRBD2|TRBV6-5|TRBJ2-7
TGTGCCAGCAGTAGACTAGCGGGGGACGAGCAGTACTTC
CASSRLAGDEQYF
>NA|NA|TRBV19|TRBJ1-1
TGTGCCAGTAGTATAAGGAGGTACCGTGAAGCTTTCTTT
CASSIRRYREAFF
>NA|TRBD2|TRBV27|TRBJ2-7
TGTGCCAGCTTACTAGCGGGAGGGTGGTACGAGCAGTACTTC
CASLLAGGWYEQYF